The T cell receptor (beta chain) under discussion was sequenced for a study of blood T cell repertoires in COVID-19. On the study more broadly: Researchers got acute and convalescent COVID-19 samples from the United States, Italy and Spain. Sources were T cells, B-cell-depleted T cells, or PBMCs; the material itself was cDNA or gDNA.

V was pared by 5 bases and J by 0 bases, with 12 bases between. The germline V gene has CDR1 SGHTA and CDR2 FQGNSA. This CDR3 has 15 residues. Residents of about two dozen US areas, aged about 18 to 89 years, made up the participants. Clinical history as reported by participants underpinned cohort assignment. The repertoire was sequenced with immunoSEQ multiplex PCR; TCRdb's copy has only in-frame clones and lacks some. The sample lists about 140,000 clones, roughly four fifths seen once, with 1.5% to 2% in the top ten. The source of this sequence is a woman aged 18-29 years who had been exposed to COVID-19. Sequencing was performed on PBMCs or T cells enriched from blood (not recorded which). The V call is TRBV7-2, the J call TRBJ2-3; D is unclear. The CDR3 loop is CASSPGPASTDTQYF. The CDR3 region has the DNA TGTGCCAGCAGCCCGGGTCCCGCTAGCACAGATACGCAGTATTTT. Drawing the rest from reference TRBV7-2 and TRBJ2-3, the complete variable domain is GAGVSQSPSNKVTEKGKDVELRCDPISGHTALYWYRQSLGQGLEFLIYFQGNSAPDKSGLPSDRFSAERTGGSVSTLTIQRTQQEDSAVYLCASSPGPASTDTQYFGPGTRLTVL.